This TCR beta chain was captured by sequencing in a study of control samples from healthy donors and cancer patients. The CDR3 extends over 13 amino acids. V dropped 4 bases and J dropped 3 bases, with 10 bases sitting between them. The germline CDR1 and CDR2 sequences are GTSNPN and SVGIG (reference sequence). Clones were read by immunoSEQ multiplex PCR, and TCRdb kept only the in-frame ones, dropping some. Found here are about 190,000 clones, about 90% of them singletons; the top ten hold over 1.5%. This clone has a single count. The clonotype originates from a man aged 25 to 45 in good health. The chain combines TRBV30 with TRBJ1-3, with D uncertain. The source material was blood. The CDR3 region is CAWTWGVGNTIYF. The DNA of the CDR3 is TGTGCCTGGACTTGGGGAGTTGGAAACACCATATATTTT.